The 25 T cell receptor beta chains below were found in one sample sequenced in a study of shared clonotypes between healthy human individuals. TCRdb's table, derived via immunoSEQ multiplex PCR, lists solely in-frame clones and lacks some. Among approximately 940,000 clones listed, around 80% were seen once. What was sequenced was memory CD4+ T cells sorted from blood. Subset here: CD45RA-negative fraction. The receptors come from a young man in good health.

The J gene is TRBJ1-6, the V gene TRBV19, with 7 bases lining up with TRBD1. Germline V gene lookup returns CDR1 LNHDA and CDR2 SQIVND (reference sequence). The CDR3 is 14 residues long. V trimming: 9 bases; J trimming: 6 bases; junction bases outside the gene matches: 8. CDR3 loop: CASQGVPGNSPLHF. CDR3 bases: TGTGCCAGCCAGGGGGTGCCGGGTAATTCACCCCTCCACTTT.

V gene TRBV9 combines with J gene TRBJ1-1, with D perhaps TRBD1 (6 bases). This CDR3 contains 14 residues. V lost 0 bases, J lost 6 bases, and 12 bases lay in between. The germline CDR1 and CDR2 sequences are SGDLS and YYNGEE. The CDR3 DNA is TGTGCCAGCAGCGTAGATCAGGGGAGGTCTGAAGCTTTCTTT. This codes for CASSVDQGRSEAFF.

The chain recombines TRBV7-6 with TRBJ2-5, with 10 bases lining up with TRBD2. CDR1 and CDR2 from the germline V gene are SGHVS and FNYEAQ. The J segment lost 1 base and the V segment lost 3 bases, leaving 5 bases of the junction unmatched. The CDR3 is 16 residues long. The CDR3 DNA reads TGTGCCAGCAGCTTGGCTAGCGGGGGCCGCCAAGAGACCCAGTACTTC. Protein product: CASSLASGGRQETQYF.

V usage is TRBV19 and J usage is TRBJ2-2, with no clear D. Between the trimmed V and J ends, which lost 7 bases and 4 bases, there was a span of 10 bases. The CDR3 is 13 residues long. The germline V gene has CDR1 LNHDA and CDR2 SQIVND (reference sequence). CDR3 region: CASTGWSTGELFF. CDR3 sequence (DNA): TGTGCCAGTACTGGCTGGAGCACCGGGGAGCTGTTTTTT.

The genes are TRBV9 and TRBJ2-4; TRBD2 matches 8 bases. The germline CDR1 and CDR2 sequences are SGDLS and YYNGEE. The CDR3 loop spans 12 amino acids. J was trimmed by 7 bases and V by 4 bases; bases with no gene match: 1. The CDR3, as DNA: TGTGCCAGCAGCCCGGGAGGGAACATTCAGTACTTC. This encodes CASSPGGNIQYF.

This rearrangement joins TRBV19 to TRBJ2-2; D perhaps matches TRBD1 (5 bases). This CDR3 is 14 amino acids long. V lost 8 bases and J 3 bases, leaving 13 bases between the germline ends. Germline assignment: CDR1 LNHDA and CDR2 SQIVND (reference sequence). The CDR3 spells CASLRAYDTGELFF. CDR3 bases: TGTGCCAGTCTCAGGGCTTACGACACCGGGGAGCTGTTTTTT. The whole variable domain, remainder taken from reference TRBV19 and TRBJ2-2, is DGGITQSPKYLFRKEGQNVTLSCEQNLNHDAMYWYRQDPGQGLRLIYYSQIVNDFQKGDIAEGYSVSREKKESFPLTVTSAQKNPTAFYLCASLRAYDTGELFFGEGSRLTVL.

The chain joins TRBV6-6 to TRBJ1-3, with 7 positions matching TRBD1. The germline V gene encodes CDR1 MNHNY and CDR2 SVGAGI (reference sequence). V shed 4 bases, J shed 0 bases, and the junction held 3 bases outside the gene matches. The CDR3 runs to 15 residues. The CDR3 protein is CASSSTGSSGNTIYF. The CDR3 DNA follows: TGTGCCAGCAGTTCGACAGGGAGCTCTGGAAACACCATATATTTT.

This sequence joins TRBV2 and TRBJ1-5, with D perhaps TRBD1 (5 bases). The CDR3 runs 13 residues. Between the trimmed V and J ends, which lost 7 bases and 3 bases, there was a span of 10 bases. Looked up from germline, CDR1 is SNHLY and CDR2 is FYNNEI. CDR3 sequence (DNA): TGTGCCAGCAACCGGGGCTCCAATCAGCCCCAGCATTTT. Residues: CASNRGSNQPQHF.

This clone was counted only a few times. This sequence joins TRBV6-1 and TRBJ2-4; D gene unclear. The V and J ends lost 6 bases and 7 bases respectively, with 13 bases between them. This CDR3 spans 13 amino acids. Germline-derived CDR1 and CDR2 are MNHNS and SASEGT. The DNA for the CDR3 is TGTGCCAGCAGGGGCGCTTTGGGGAACATTCAGTACTTC. The encoded protein is CASRGALGNIQYF.

The gene calls are TRBV6-1 and TRBJ1-6, with 9 bases matching TRBD1. CDR1 is MNHNS, CDR2 SASEGT, per germline. Trimming took 6 bases from V and 9 from J; bases not matched to a gene: 9. The CDR3 is 15 residues long. The CDR3 loop is CASSYTRQGGSPLHF. As DNA, the CDR3 is TGTGCCAGCAGCTACACCAGACAGGGGGGTTCACCCCTCCACTTT.

This clone was seen just once. This rearrangement joins TRBV7-3 to TRBJ1-1, with TRBD1 identical over 7 bases. V was pared by 0 bases and J by 3 bases, with 4 bases of the junction left unmatched. CDR3 length: 15 residues. The germline V gene has CDR1 SGHTA and CDR2 FQGTGA. CDR3 DNA: TGTGCCAGCAGCTTAACGTCAGGGGGGCACACTGAAGCTTTCTTT. Amino acids: CASSLTSGGHTEAFF.

This clone was found many times. The sample holds other DNA sequences that translate to the same CDR3. This chain links TRBV5-1 with TRBJ2-3; tentative D call: TRBD1 (6 bases). The CDR3 runs to 16 residues. Germline CDR1 SGHRS, CDR2 YFSETQ. Trimming cost V 3 bases and J 0 bases, with 14 bases left between them. The CDR3 sequence: CASSSGTSASTDTQYF. DNA for the CDR3: TGCGCCAGCAGCTCAGGGACATCCGCTAGCACAGATACGCAGTATTTT.

The chain combines TRBV7-2 with TRBJ2-7; D remains unclear. The CDR3 runs to 14 residues. CDR1 is SGHTA and CDR2 is FQGNSA in the germline V gene. Between the trimmed V and J ends, which lost 5 bases and 6 bases, there was a span of 17 bases. CDR3 nucleotides: TGTGCCAGCAGCGCTCACGGAGCCTCCGTCGAGCAGTACTTC. It codes for CASSAHGASVEQYF.

The V call is TRBV9, the J call TRBJ2-7; weak D call: TRBD2 (5 bases). From germline, CDR1 is SGDLS and CDR2 YYNGEE. The CDR3 spans 15 residues. Trimming pared 3 bases from V and 2 bases from J, leaving 15 bases between. As DNA, the CDR3 is TGTGCCAGCAGCGCTGGACTCGGACCCACCTACGAGCAGTACTTC. As protein: CASSAGLGPTYEQYF.

The chain couples TRBV6-1 to TRBJ2-5; 7 nucleotides line up with TRBD1. Losses at the gene ends were 6 bases for V and 2 bases for J; bases not matched to a gene: 9. Germline CDR1 is MNHNS and CDR2 is SASEGT. The CDR3 spans 15 residues. CDR3 protein: CASSRQGTKQETQYF. The DNA for the CDR3 is TGTGCCAGCAGCCGACAGGGTACGAAGCAAGAGACCCAGTACTTC.

This chain connects TRBV7-2 to TRBJ1-4; D unclear. This CDR3 region has 13 residues. V was cut by 2 bases and J by 4 bases, with 5 bases left in between. CDR1 SGHTA and CDR2 FQGNSA come from the germline V gene. The CDR3: CASSLTHNEKLFF. CDR3 DNA sequence: TGTGCCAGCAGCTTAACCCATAATGAAAAACTGTTTTTT.

The chain combines TRBV10-3 with TRBJ2-1, with D uncertain. The ends were cut back, 6 bases at V and 0 bases at J, with 9 bases in the middle. The CDR3 spans 14 residues. CDR1 and CDR2 (germline): ENHRY, SYGVKD. Here the CDR3 DNA reads TGTGCCATCAGGACCTCACACTCCTACAATGAGCAGTTCTTC. Amino acid sequence: CAIRTSHSYNEQFF.

The chain combines TRBV4-2 with TRBJ2-5; D gene ambiguous. V dropped 0 bases and J dropped 5 bases, with 7 bases sitting between them. Per germline, CDR1 LGHNA and CDR2 YNFKEQ. The CDR3 spans 13 residues. The CDR3 here is CASSQEHWETQYF. DNA of the CDR3: TGTGCCAGCAGCCAAGAGCACTGGGAGACCCAGTACTTC.

V is TRBV6-5 and J is TRBJ2-3; no clear D. V lost 2 bases to trimming and J lost 4 bases, with 10 bases between them. CDR1 MNHEY and CDR2 SVGAGI come from the germline V gene. This CDR3 spans 14 amino acids. DNA of the CDR3: TGTGCCAGCAGTTACGGCGCAATAGCAGATACGCAGTATTTT. It translates to CASSYGAIADTQYF.

The count of this clone is one. This same CDR3 is encoded by further DNA sequences in the sample. CDR3 sequence reads: CASSLGYEQYF. The CDR3, as DNA: TGTGCCAGCAGTCTAGGGTACGAGCAGTACTTC. The chain links TRBV28 to TRBJ2-7; D unclear. V was cut by 5 bases and J by 4 bases, with 6 bases left in between. CDR3 size: 11 residues. Germline V gene data show CDR1 as MDHEN and CDR2 as SYDVKM.

Written as DNA, the CDR3 is TGTGCCAGCTCACCGCCGGCGCGACAACACGAGCAGTACTTC. Translated, it gives CASSPPARQHEQYF. V gene TRBV18 combines with J gene TRBJ2-7, with D hard to call. This CDR3 has 14 residues. V was clipped by 3 bases and J by 5 bases, with 14 bases between them. Germline V CDR1 and CDR2: KGHSH, LQKENI.

The chain carries TRBV7-6 and TRBJ2-3; TRBD2 agrees at 8 bases. The CDR3 covers 15 residues. V lost 6 bases and J lost 4; bases outside the gene matches: 9. Per the germline V gene, CDR1 is SGHVS and CDR2 is FNYEAQ. CDR3 DNA: TGTGCCAGCAGGATGAGCGGGAGTCAAGCAGATACGCAGTATTTT. It is translated as CASRMSGSQADTQYF.

This clone appeared a few times. The chain is built from TRBV27 and TRBJ2-1; 11 positions agree with TRBD1. Trimming took 5 bases from V and 7 from J; bases not matched to a gene: 4. The CDR3 is made up of 14 amino acids. Germline values: CDR1 MNHEY, CDR2 SMNVEV (reference sequence). The CDR3 here is CASSPGTGGNEQFF. For the CDR3, the DNA is TGTGCCAGCAGTCCCGGGACAGGGGGGAATGAGCAGTTCTTC.

The chain combines TRBV28 with TRBJ2-6; D unclear. The CDR3 extends over 15 amino acids. Germline V gene data show CDR1 as MDHEN and CDR2 as SYDVKM. V lost 6 bases and J lost 0, with 9 bases in between. The DNA for the CDR3 is TGTGCCAGCAGAGGCGGAGCCTCTGGGGCCAACGTCCTGACTTTC. It codes for CASRGGASGANVLTF.

The genes are TRBV2 and TRBJ1-5, with D unclear. The CDR3 consists of 14 residues. Germline-derived CDR1 and CDR2 are SNHLY and FYNNEI. The ends were cut back, 6 bases at V and 0 bases at J, with 9 bases in the middle. CDR3 bases: TGTGCCAGCAGCACGGCGGCTAGCAATCAGCCCCAGCATTTT. Protein product: CASSTAASNQPQHF.